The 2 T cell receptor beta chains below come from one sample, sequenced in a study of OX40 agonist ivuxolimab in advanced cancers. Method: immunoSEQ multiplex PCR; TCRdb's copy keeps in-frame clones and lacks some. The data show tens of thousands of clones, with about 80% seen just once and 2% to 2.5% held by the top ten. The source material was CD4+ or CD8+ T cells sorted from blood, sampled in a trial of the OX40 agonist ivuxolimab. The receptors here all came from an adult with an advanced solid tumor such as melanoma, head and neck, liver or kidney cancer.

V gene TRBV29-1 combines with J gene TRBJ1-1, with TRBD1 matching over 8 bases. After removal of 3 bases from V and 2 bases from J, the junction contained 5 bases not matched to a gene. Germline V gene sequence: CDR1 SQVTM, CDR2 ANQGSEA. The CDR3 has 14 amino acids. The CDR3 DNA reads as TGCAGCGTTGACTTAACAGGGGGTAACACTGAAGCTTTCTTT. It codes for CSVDLTGGNTEAFF.

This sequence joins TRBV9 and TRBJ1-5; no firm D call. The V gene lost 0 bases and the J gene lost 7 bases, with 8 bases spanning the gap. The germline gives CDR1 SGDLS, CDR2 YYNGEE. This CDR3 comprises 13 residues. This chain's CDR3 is CASSVGGRQPQHF. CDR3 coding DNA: TGTGCCAGCAGCGTAGGCGGGCGGCAGCCCCAGCATTTT.